The clone carrying this T cell receptor beta chain has a single count. The data were taken from a study of blood T cell repertoires in COVID-19. As for the study in general: The study drew acute and convalescent COVID-19 samples from the United States, Italy and Spain. Nucleic acid was either cDNA or gDNA, and it came from T cells, B-cell-depleted T cells, or PBMCs.

Trimming cost V 1 base and J 5 bases, with 11 bases left between them. This CDR3 has 14 residues. Germline CDR1 SGHVS, CDR2 FNYEAQ. How the authors handled the data: Nucleated cell number was recorded as an estimate derived from reference gene primer amplification. Assay used: immunoSEQ multiplex PCR; TCRdb lists only in-frame clones, some missing. The V and J calls and clone size were taken over from that table, and D and trimming were inferred from the DNA. The data show roughly 100,000 clones, around 75% seen once. Sequencing used peripheral blood. The origin of this receptor is an elderly woman with active or convalescent COVID-19. The chain employs TRBV7-6 and TRBJ1-1, with D tentatively TRBD1 (5 bases). The CDR3 loop is CASSLERGGTEAFF. CDR3 DNA sequence: TGTGCCAGCAGCTTAGAAAGGGGAGGAACTGAAGCTTTCTTT.